The 30 T cell receptor beta chains reported below all come from one sample, sequenced in a study of blood T cell repertoires in COVID-19. Assay: immunoSEQ multiplex PCR; the TCRdb copy retains only in-frame clones and omits some. The sample carries roughly 570,000 clones, about 88% recorded once. Sequencing was carried out using peripheral blood. The receptors come from a woman aged 45 to 65 with COVID-19, enrolled during active disease.

The rearrangement links TRBV5-4 to TRBJ1-2, with D uncertain. CDR1 is SGHNT, CDR2 YYREEE, per germline (reference sequence). The CDR3 has 16 amino acids. V lost 5 bases and J 6 bases, leaving 23 bases between the germline ends. The CDR3: CASSTTHGPPINGYTF. CDR3 DNA sequence: TGTGCCAGCAGTACGACACACGGTCCCCCTATTAATGGCTACACCTTC.

This chain uses TRBV5-1 with TRBJ1-2; 7 nucleotides align to TRBD1. The junction had 14 bases not matched to a gene; V was cut back by 4 bases and J by 5 bases. Germline CDR1 is SGHRS and CDR2 is YFSETQ. This CDR3 has 16 amino acids. The chain's CDR3 is CASSTGTVERPYGYTF. CDR3 DNA sequence: TGCGCCAGCAGCACTGGGACAGTAGAGAGACCTTATGGCTACACCTTC. Full variable domain (missing parts from reference TRBV5-1 and TRBJ1-2): KAGVTQTPRYLIKTRGQQVTLSCSPISGHRSVSWYQQTPGQGLQFLFEYFSETQRNKGNFPGRFSGRQFSNSRSEMNVSTLELGDSALYLCASSTGTVERPYGYTFGSGTRLTVV.

The gene calls are TRBV4-1 and TRBJ1-1, with TRBD1 matching over 7 bases. Per the germline V gene, CDR1 is MGHRA and CDR2 is YSYEKL. V lost 1 base, J lost 6 bases, and 8 bases stayed unmatched. The CDR3 length is 15 residues. CDR3 bases: TGCGCCAGCAGCCAAGTAGAATTCGACAGGGCTGAAGCTTTCTTT. Protein: CASSQVEFDRAEAFF.

This clone occurred once. CDR3 DNA sequence: TGCGCCAGCAGCTCAAGACAGGAGAGCTCTGGAAACACCATATATTTT. It is translated as CASSSRQESSGNTIYF. V gene TRBV5-1 combines with J gene TRBJ1-3, with D perhaps TRBD1 (6 bases). The CDR3 has 16 residues. The germline gives CDR1 SGHRS, CDR2 YFSETQ. Trimming stripped 3 bases from V and 0 bases from J, with 13 bases between. Looking up the rest from reference TRBV5-1 and TRBJ1-3 gives the full variable domain: KAGVTQTPRYLIKTRGQQVTLSCSPISGHRSVSWYQQTPGQGLQFLFEYFSETQRNKGNFPGRFSGRQFSNSRSEMNVSTLELGDSALYLCASSSRQESSGNTIYFGEGSWLTVV.

In this sample, this clone turned up a few times. As DNA, the CDR3 is TGTGCCAGCAGCCCCCTCCGGACTAGCGGTCGGAACAATGAGCAGTTCTTC. As protein: CASSPLRTSGRNNEQFF. The V gene is TRBV13, the J gene TRBJ2-1; 10 bases line up with TRBD2. Germline CDR1 is PRHDT and CDR2 is FYEKMQ (reference sequence). There are 17 residues in the CDR3. The V and J ends lost 5 bases and 5 bases, in that order; junction bases with no gene match: 12.

The V call is TRBV7-9, the J call TRBJ2-1; tentative D call: TRBD2 (6 bases). CDR3 length: 13 residues. Germline-derived CDR1 and CDR2 are SEHNR and FQNEAQ (reference sequence). V lost 4 bases and J lost 10, with 14 bases in between. The CDR3 nucleotides are TGTGCCAGCAGCTCCGCCGGGAGAGGGGAGCAGTTCTTC. Translated: CASSSAGRGEQFF.

This clone was seen only once. This sequence joins TRBV7-2 and TRBJ1-2; D is undetermined. Deletions cut 7 bases from V and 6 bases from J, with 15 bases between. The CDR3 runs 13 residues. Germline V gene data show CDR1 as SGHTA and CDR2 as FQGNSA. CDR3 in amino acids: CASTQVVNHGYTF. DNA of the CDR3: TGTGCCAGCACCCAAGTAGTTAATCATGGCTACACCTTC.

This sequence joins TRBV4-2 and TRBJ2-7; 9 bases agree with TRBD1. The CDR3 consists of 17 residues. From germline, CDR1 is LGHNA and CDR2 YNFKEQ. Trimming at V came to 0 bases and at J to 5 bases, leaving 11 bases not matched to a gene. CDR3 DNA sequence: TGTGCCAGCAGCCAAGATGGGCGGGGGACAGGGAAGGACGAGCAGTACTTC. Its protein product is CASSQDGRGTGKDEQYF.

The chain joins TRBV7-9 to TRBJ1-5; no reliable D call. Germline V gives CDR1 SEHNR, CDR2 FQNEAQ (reference sequence). Between the trimmed V and J ends, which lost 5 bases and 4 bases, there was a span of 9 bases. This CDR3 spans 13 amino acids. CDR3 bases: TGTGCCAGCAGCCAGGAAGGTAATCAGCCCCAGCATTTT. Translated, it gives CASSQEGNQPQHF. The variable domain in full, completed from reference TRBV7-9 and TRBJ1-5, reads DTGVSQNPRHKITKRGQNVTFRCDPISEHNRLYWYRQTLGQGPEFLTYFQNEAQLEKSRLLSDRFSAERPKGSFSTLEIQRTEQGDSAMYLCASSQEGNQPQHFGDGTRLSIL.

This chain uses TRBV5-5 with TRBJ1-1, with 7 positions matching TRBD1. Germline CDR1 SGHKS, CDR2 YYEKEE (reference sequence). The junction had 5 bases not matched to a gene; V was cut back by 4 bases and J by 2 bases. This CDR3 contains 14 residues. As DNA, the CDR3 is TGTGCCAGCAGCCGGGACAGACAAAACACTGAAGCTTTCTTT. Encoded protein: CASSRDRQNTEAFF.

The V gene is TRBV29-1, the J gene TRBJ2-1; weak D call: TRBD1 (6 bases). The ends were cut back, 5 bases at V and 8 bases at J, with 16 bases in the middle. The CDR3 has 13 amino acids. Germline V lookup: CDR1 SQVTM, CDR2 ANQGSEA. The CDR3 coding sequence is TGCAGCGTTACCGGGACAAGGTGGGATGAGCAGTTCTTC. It codes for CSVTGTRWDEQFF.

This chain uses TRBV28 with TRBJ1-1; possible D gene TRBD1, 5 bases. Germline lookup yields CDR1 MDHEN and CDR2 SYDVKM. The V gene lost 4 bases and the J gene lost 4 bases, with 19 bases spanning the gap. CDR3 size: 16 residues. The CDR3 loop reads CASSSLGLPQGTEAFF. CDR3 DNA: TGTGCCAGCAGTTCTTTGGGACTCCCCCAGGGCACTGAAGCTTTCTTT.

The chain has TRBV5-1 and TRBJ1-4; no reliable D call. The ends were cut back, 0 bases at V and 7 bases at J, with 13 bases in the middle. CDR1 and CDR2 from the germline V gene are SGHRS and YFSETQ. This CDR3 is 15 amino acids long. CDR3 DNA: TGCGCCAGCAGCTTGGAGGAGGGATTGGGTGAAAAACTGTTTTTT. This translates into CASSLEEGLGEKLFF.

The chain links TRBV5-4 to TRBJ2-3; D perhaps matches TRBD1 (5 bases). The CDR3 runs to 14 residues. Per germline, CDR1 SGHNT and CDR2 YYREEE (reference sequence). The germline V and J ends were trimmed by 4 bases and 2 bases, with 11 bases remaining between them. The CDR3 DNA sequence: TGTGCCAGCAGCGAGGACATGGCCACAGATACGCAGTATTTT. Amino acid sequence: CASSEDMATDTQYF. The full variable domain, in which reference TRBV5-4 and TRBJ2-3 provide the parts outside the CDR3, is ETGVTQSPTHLIKTRGQQVTLRCSSQSGHNTVSWYQQALGQGPQFIFQYYREEENGRGNFPPRFSGLQFPNYSSELNVNALELDDSALYLCASSEDMATDTQYFGPGTRLTVL.

The V and J genes are TRBV3-1 (or the pseudogene TRBV3-2) and TRBJ1-5, with D hard to call. The CDR3 has 13 residues. Trimming shortened V by 3 bases and J by 11 bases, and 14 bases separated the two germline ends. Germline V gives CDR1 LGHDT, CDR2 YNNKEL (reference sequence). The CDR3 reads CASSQGGDIAQHF. CDR3 in DNA: TGTGCCAGCAGCCAGGGAGGAGATATAGCCCAGCATTTT.

This clone was observed once. This chain links TRBV5-4 with TRBJ2-2; the D gene is possibly TRBD2 (6 bases). V was cut by 4 bases and J by 3 bases, with 13 bases left in between. This CDR3 has 15 amino acids. Germline-derived CDR1 and CDR2 are SGHNT and YYREEE (reference sequence). CDR3 DNA: TGTGCCAGCAGCGCTGATGCGGGGTACACCGGGGAGCTGTTTTTT. Translating gives CASSADAGYTGELFF.

V and J are TRBV3-1 (or the pseudogene TRBV3-2) and TRBJ2-7, with D possibly matching TRBD2 (5 bases). V lost 5 bases and J 0 bases, leaving 11 bases between the germline ends. CDR1 LGHDT and CDR2 YNNKEL come from the germline V gene (reference sequence). This CDR3 region has 14 residues. The CDR3 DNA is TGTGCCAGCAGCTGGGAGCGGAACTCCTACGAGCAGTACTTC. It is translated as CASSWERNSYEQYF.

The chain links TRBV14 to TRBJ2-3, with 12 bases that match TRBD2. Germline assignment: CDR1 SGHDN and CDR2 FVKESK. This CDR3 spans 19 amino acids. The trim removed 0 bases at V and 5 bases at J, leaving 12 bases unmatched. Written as DNA, the CDR3 is TGTGCCAGCAGCCAAGATGTGGGGCGGACTAGCGGGGTGGAAGATACGCAGTATTTT. Encoded protein: CASSQDVGRTSGVEDTQYF.

The V call is TRBV9, the J call TRBJ2-7; maybe TRBD1 (5 bases). CDR1 is SGDLS and CDR2 is YYNGEE in the germline V gene. The CDR3 is 15 residues long. Trimming cost V 2 bases and J 4 bases, with 16 bases left between them. CDR3 DNA sequence: TGTGCCAGCAGCGTTGGGGCCTCCTTAAATTACGAGCAGTACTTC. Its translation is CASSVGASLNYEQYF.

The rearrangement joins TRBV7-2 to TRBJ1-1; D remains ambiguous. CDR3 length equals 13 residues. V lost 2 bases to trimming and J lost 1 base, with 5 bases between them. Germline CDR1 and CDR2: SGHTA and FQGNSA. The DNA for the CDR3 is TGTGCCAGCAGCTTAATGGCGAACACTGAAGCTTTCTTT. The encoded protein is CASSLMANTEAFF. Filled out from reference TRBV7-2 and TRBJ1-1, the complete variable domain reads GAGVSQSPSNKVTEKGKDVELRCDPISGHTALYWYRQSLGQGLEFLIYFQGNSAPDKSGLPSDRFSAERTGGSVSTLTIQRTQQEDSAVYLCASSLMANTEAFFGQGTRLTVV.

The gene calls are TRBV6-1 and TRBJ2-3; possible D gene TRBD1, 6 bases. CDR3 length: 15 residues. The germline V and J ends were trimmed by 0 bases and 2 bases, with 9 bases remaining between them. Per the germline V gene, CDR1 is MNHNS and CDR2 is SASEGT. The CDR3: CASSEAGGPTDTQYF. CDR3 coding DNA: TGTGCCAGCAGTGAAGCTGGGGGCCCCACAGATACGCAGTATTTT.

This clone appeared once. The V call is TRBV5-1, the J call TRBJ1-2; D ambiguous. Germline lookup yields CDR1 SGHRS and CDR2 YFSETQ. This CDR3 has 15 amino acids. V dropped 0 bases and J dropped 4 bases, with 13 bases sitting between them. CDR3 in DNA: TGCGCCAGCAGCTTGGTGCTAGAGGGAGTCTATGGCTACACCTTC. Its protein product is CASSLVLEGVYGYTF.

Note on this clone: At one of its ends the junction is not consistent with the germline gene, which may arise from a read error. Other DNA sequences in the same sample also yield this CDR3. CDR3 residues: CASSRTLGRPQHF. The DNA for the CDR3 is TGCGCCAGCAGTCGTACTCTAGGTCGCCCCCAGCATTTT. V usage is TRBV28 and J usage is TRBJ1-5; D is unclear. This CDR3 is 13 amino acids long. Germline V gene lookup returns CDR1 MDHEN and CDR2 SYDVKM.

Note on this clone: The same CDR3 is also encoded by other DNA sequences in this sample. The rearrangement links TRBV5-1 to TRBJ2-7, with a tentative D call TRBD1 (5 bases). Deletions cut 4 bases from V and 1 base from J, with 9 bases between. Germline-derived CDR1 and CDR2 are SGHRS and YFSETQ. CDR3 length equals 13 residues. The CDR3, as DNA: TGCGCCAGCAGCCCAGGGTTATCCTACGAGCAGTACTTC. The encoded protein is CASSPGLSYEQYF. The whole variable domain, remainder taken from reference TRBV5-1 and TRBJ2-7, is KAGVTQTPRYLIKTRGQQVTLSCSPISGHRSVSWYQQTPGQGLQFLFEYFSETQRNKGNFPGRFSGRQFSNSRSEMNVSTLELGDSALYLCASSPGLSYEQYFGPGTRLTVT.

The V call is TRBV7-2, the J call TRBJ2-1; possible D gene TRBD2, 6 bases. Between the trimmed V and J ends, which lost 4 bases and 5 bases, there was a span of 21 bases. The CDR3 length is 17 residues. CDR1 and CDR2 from the germline V gene are SGHTA and FQGNSA. In DNA, the CDR3 is TGTGCCAGCAGCTCGATTAAGGGCGCGGGATGGGACAATGAGCAGTTCTTC. Amino acids: CASSSIKGAGWDNEQFF. The whole variable domain, remainder taken from reference TRBV7-2 and TRBJ2-1, is GAGVSQSPSNKVTEKGKDVELRCDPISGHTALYWYRQSLGQGLEFLIYFQGNSAPDKSGLPSDRFSAERTGGSVSTLTIQRTQQEDSAVYLCASSSIKGAGWDNEQFFGPGTRLTVL.

This chain uses TRBV3-1 (or the pseudogene TRBV3-2) with TRBJ1-6; 7 bases agree with TRBD1. From germline, CDR1 is LGHDT and CDR2 YNNKEL (reference sequence). This CDR3 is built from 17 residues. With 4 bases clipped from V and 10 bases from J, the junction kept 16 bases outside the gene matches. The CDR3 loop reads CASSPSVGGGPRSPLHF. The CDR3 bases are TGTGCCAGCAGCCCATCCGTTGGAGGGGGCCCTAGGTCACCCCTCCACTTT.

This chain links TRBV5-4 with TRBJ1-5, with a tentative D call TRBD1 (6 bases). The CDR3 runs to 14 residues. V was pared by 4 bases and J by 2 bases, with 10 bases between. Germline values: CDR1 SGHNT, CDR2 YYREEE (reference sequence). The CDR3 protein is CASSRGGGNQPQHF. In DNA form, the CDR3 reads TGTGCCAGCAGCCGGGGGGGCGGCAATCAGCCCCAGCATTTT.

The chain is built from TRBV5-4 and TRBJ2-2; 9 bases are shared with TRBD1. This CDR3 has 16 residues. With 0 bases clipped from V and 6 bases from J, the junction kept 6 bases outside the gene matches. Germline-derived CDR1 and CDR2 are SGHNT and YYREEE (reference sequence). The CDR3 DNA reads TGTGCCAGCAGCTTGGGGGGGGACAGGGCTGCCGGGGAGCTGTTTTTT. Translating it yields CASSLGGDRAAGELFF.

The chain has TRBV5-4 and TRBJ2-1; perhaps TRBD2 as D (7 bases). The CDR3 covers 14 residues. CDR1 is SGHNT, CDR2 YYREEE, per germline (reference sequence). V was shortened by 0 bases and J by 7 bases, with 11 bases between the two germline ends. For the CDR3, the DNA is TGTGCCAGCAGCTTGGCGGGGGGCGTGAATGAGCAGTTCTTC. Translated, it gives CASSLAGGVNEQFF.

The rearrangement uses TRBV19 and TRBJ1-2; D not resolved. V shed 7 bases and J shed 3 bases, with 12 bases lying between them. The CDR3 consists of 13 residues. CDR1 LNHDA and CDR2 SQIVND come from the germline V gene (reference sequence). DNA of the CDR3: TGTGCCAGTAAGGAGGTGGGCGACTATGGCTACACCTTC. This codes for CASKEVGDYGYTF.